Presented here are 27 T cell receptor beta chains from one specimen sequenced in a study of human T cells and chemical hapten exposure. It was unfractionated whole blood from which total RNA was extracted. Via MiXCR, TCRdb re-called the 5' RACE reads, giving one row per CDR3 protein. The table records tens of thousands of distinct CDR3 sequences, 7.7% of them present only once. These receptors were obtained from a male donor in good health.

The J gene is TRBJ2-1, the V gene TRBV11-2; TRBD1 aligns across 7 bases. CDR1 and CDR2 from the germline V gene are SGHAT and FQNNGV. The CDR3 has 12 residues. The junction had 1 base not matched to a gene; V was cut back by 1 base and J by 10 bases. The CDR3 DNA reads TGTGCCAGCAGCTTAGGGACAGGAGAGCAGTTCTTC. Amino acid sequence: CASSLGTGEQFF.

The CDR3 nucleotides are TGCGCCAGCAGCTTGGCCCTAGCGGGGGGGCCGGAAGAGACCCAGTACTTC. Translated: CASSLALAGGPEETQYF. V and J are TRBV5-1 and TRBJ2-5; 12 nucleotides align to TRBD2. CDR3 length: 17 amino acids. Trimming at V came to 0 bases and at J to 3 bases, leaving 6 bases not matched to a gene. Looked up from germline, CDR1 is SGHRS and CDR2 is YFSETQ.

The table lists this clonotype with a few counts. V and J are TRBV15 and TRBJ2-3; 7 bases match TRBD1. The CDR3 length is 19 residues. Germline V gene lookup returns CDR1 LNHNV and CDR2 YYDKDF (reference sequence). After removal of 0 bases from V and 2 bases from J, the junction contained 14 bases not matched to a gene. The CDR3 here is CATSRDSTLTGDLTDTQYF. CDR3 DNA sequence: TGTGCCACCAGCAGAGATTCAACCCTTACAGGGGATCTCACAGATACGCAGTATTTT.

V and J are TRBV9 and TRBJ1-5, with a tentative D call TRBD1 (5 bases). Deletions cut 0 bases from V and 3 bases from J, with 13 bases between. This CDR3 comprises 16 residues. Germline V lookup: CDR1 SGDLS, CDR2 YYNGEE. As DNA, the CDR3 is TGTGCCAGCAGCGTAGTTGGGGGGTTCCCCAATCAGCCCCAGCATTTT. This encodes CASSVVGGFPNQPQHF.

This clonotype has a handful of counts. V and J are TRBV25-1 and TRBJ2-7; 8 nucleotides match TRBD1. V trimming: 2 bases; J trimming: 5 bases; junction bases outside the gene matches: 8. Looked up from germline, CDR1 is MGHDK and CDR2 is SYGVNS. The CDR3 totals 15 residues. DNA of the CDR3: TGTGCCAGCAGTGAACCCGGGACAGGAAGCGACGAGCAGTACTTC. It codes for CASSEPGTGSDEQYF.

This clonotype was seen at least ten times. The CDR3 DNA reads TGCGCCAGCAGCCAAGGGATGGGGGGATCCTACAATGAGCAGTTCTTC. This gives the protein CASSQGMGGSYNEQFF. This chain connects TRBV5-1 to TRBJ2-1; TRBD2 might be the D (6 bases). Between the trimmed V and J ends, which lost 4 bases and 1 base, there was a span of 15 bases. The V gene's germline CDR1 is SGHRS and CDR2 YFSETQ. This CDR3 is 16 amino acids long.

This clonotype was detected only a few times. V usage is TRBV12-3 or TRBV12-4 and J usage is TRBJ2-3; TRBD2 matches 9 bases. The CDR3 extends over 11 amino acids. V trimming: 6 bases; J trimming: 11 bases; junction bases outside the gene matches: 3. The CDR3 loop reads CASRIAGEQYF. The DNA of the CDR3 is TGTGCCAGCAGAATAGCGGGGGAGCAGTATTTT.

There are many counts of this clonotype. The genes are TRBV3-1 and TRBJ1-1; D gene ambiguous. Germline V lookup: CDR1 LGHDT, CDR2 YNNKEL (reference sequence). V shed 2 bases and J shed 4 bases, with 11 bases lying between them. CDR3 length equals 14 residues. CDR3 sequence (DNA): TGTGCCAGCAGCCAATTAGAGTCATCCACTGAAGCTTTCTTT. Translation: CASSQLESSTEAFF.

The J gene is TRBJ2-3, the V gene TRBV5-6, with a tentative D call TRBD1 (6 bases). The CDR3 loop spans 17 amino acids. CDR1 SGHDT and CDR2 YYEEEE come from the germline V gene. V was cut by 4 bases and J by 7 bases, with 25 bases left in between. The CDR3 sequence is CASSPSSLAGVRNTQYF. DNA for the CDR3: TGTGCCAGCAGCCCCAGTAGCCTGGCAGGGGTGCGGAATACGCAGTATTTT. Full variable domain (remainder filled in from reference TRBV5-6 and TRBJ2-3): DAGVTQSPTHLIKTRGQQVTLRCSPKSGHDTVSWYQQALGQGPQFIFQYYEEEERQRGNFPDRFSGHQFPNYSSELNVNALLLGDSALYLCASSPSSLAGVRNTQYFGPGTRLTVL.

The rearrangement uses TRBV20-1 and TRBJ1-4; 8 bases fit TRBD1. Losses at the gene ends were 5 bases for V and 5 bases for J; bases not matched to a gene: 7. The CDR3 spans 14 residues. Germline loops: CDR1 DFQATT, CDR2 SNEGSKA (reference sequence). This CDR3 reads CSAAGQGWNEKLFF. The DNA of the CDR3 is TGCAGTGCTGCAGGACAGGGCTGGAATGAAAAACTGTTTTTT.

V usage is TRBV6-6 and J usage is TRBJ1-2, with TRBD1 matching over 10 bases. Germline CDR1 and CDR2: MNHNY and SVGAGI (reference sequence). Trimming removed 2 bases from V and 6 bases from J; junction bases left unmatched: 9. This CDR3 is 16 amino acids long. The CDR3 region is CASSYPPGQGINGYTF. The DNA for the CDR3 is TGTGCCAGCAGTTACCCTCCGGGACAGGGGATAAATGGCTACACCTTC.

With regard to this clonotype: Given a much more abundant clone one base away, this may be a read error. The V call is TRBV4-3, the J call TRBJ2-1; 7 positions match TRBD1. This CDR3 has 15 amino acids. In germline, CDR1 is LGHNA, CDR2 YSLEER. The CDR3 region is CASSQAGTAYDEQFF. The CDR3 nucleotides are TGCGCCAGCAGCCAAGCCGGGACAGCCTACGATGAGCAGTTCTTC.

This clonotype has only a few counts. V gene TRBV11-2 combines with J gene TRBJ2-5, with TRBD1 matching 8 bases. Germline CDR1 and CDR2: SGHAT and FQNNGV. Trimming cost V 5 bases and J 2 bases; bases outside gene matches: 4. The CDR3 runs to 14 residues. CDR3 nucleotides: TGTGCCAGCAGCCTATACAGGGGGCAAGAGACCCAGTACTTC. Protein sequence: CASSLYRGQETQYF.

This clonotype turned up a few times. V usage is TRBV7-9 and J usage is TRBJ2-2; 7 bases agree with TRBD2. Germline loops: CDR1 SEHNR, CDR2 FQNEAQ (reference sequence). After removal of 5 bases from V and 0 bases from J, the junction contained 12 bases not matched to a gene. The CDR3 is 18 residues long. The CDR3, as DNA: TGTGCCAGCAGCCCGTCGCAACTCCTAGCGGCGAACACCGGGGAGCTGTTTTTT. Amino acid sequence: CASSPSQLLAANTGELFF.

The chain joins TRBV5-1 to TRBJ1-5; 10 nucleotides line up with TRBD1. With V trimmed by 4 bases and J by 8 bases, 6 bases remained unmatched. Germline V gene lookup returns CDR1 SGHRS and CDR2 YFSETQ. The CDR3 length is 14 residues. The CDR3 sequence: CASSIETGGEPQHF. CDR3 coding DNA: TGCGCCAGCAGCATAGAGACAGGGGGCGAGCCCCAGCATTTT.

This clonotype has a handful of counts. The V gene is TRBV12-3 or TRBV12-4, the J gene TRBJ1-4; 10 bases agree with TRBD1. The CDR3 is 15 residues long. J gave up 7 bases and V 5 bases, and 7 bases lay outside the gene matches. The CDR3 region is CASSLLTGGREKLFF. In nucleotides, the CDR3 is TGTGCCAGCAGTCTATTGACAGGGGGCCGTGAAAAACTGTTTTTT.

The CDR3, as DNA: TGTGCCAGCAGCCTAGAGATATACGAGCAGTACTTC. It codes for CASSLEIYEQYF. The J gene is TRBJ2-7, the V gene TRBV12-3 or TRBV12-4; D not certain. V was pared by 6 bases and J by 4 bases, with 10 bases between. The CDR3 length is 12 residues.

The gene calls are TRBV5-4 and TRBJ1-2; 9 nucleotides align to TRBD1. Trimming cost V 4 bases and J 8 bases; bases outside gene matches: 18. The length of the CDR3 is 17 residues. Germline CDR1 is SGHNT and CDR2 is YYREEE (reference sequence). CDR3: CASSMGQGQPLLRGYTF. DNA for the CDR3: TGTGCCAGCAGCATGGGACAGGGCCAACCTCTCCTACGGGGCTACACCTTC.

This clonotype was seen more than once but under ten times. The chain links TRBV3-1 to TRBJ2-3; D is ambiguous. The CDR3 has 15 amino acids. CDR1 and CDR2 (germline): LGHDT, YNNKEL (reference sequence). Trimming removed 4 bases at V and 2 bases at J, with 13 bases between. The CDR3 nucleotides are TGTGCCAGCAGCCCGACTTTTTCCTTCACAGATACGCAGTATTTT. Amino acids: CASSPTFSFTDTQYF.

This clonotype was picked up many times. The chain links TRBV29-1 to TRBJ2-7; 11 nucleotides align to TRBD2. With V trimmed by 4 bases and J by 0 bases, 5 bases remained unmatched. The CDR3 contains 15 residues. CDR1 and CDR2 from the germline V gene are SQVTM and ANQGSEA. CDR3 loop: CSVVLSGRASYEQYF. The CDR3 DNA reads TGCAGCGTTGTACTTAGCGGGAGGGCCTCCTACGAGCAGTACTTC.

This clonotype was observed a handful of times. The chain carries TRBV20-1 and TRBJ2-2, with TRBD1 matching 11 bases. Trimming at V came to 6 bases and at J to 1 base, leaving 4 bases not matched to a gene. There are 15 residues in the CDR3. Germline CDR1 and CDR2: DFQATT and SNEGSKA (reference sequence). Here the CDR3 reads CSAPDRGQNTGELFF. The CDR3 bases are TGCAGTGCACCGGACAGGGGGCAGAACACCGGGGAGCTGTTTTTT.

This clonotype was detected ten times or more. The chain uses TRBV6-2 or TRBV6-3 and TRBJ2-7, with 7 bases identical to TRBD1. Germline CDR1 MNHEY, CDR2 SVGEGT. With 6 bases clipped from V and 5 bases from J, the junction kept 10 bases outside the gene matches. The CDR3 length is 14 residues. The CDR3 loop is CASRPSGTVNEQYF. The CDR3, as DNA: TGTGCCAGCAGACCATCCGGGACAGTCAACGAGCAGTACTTC.

This clonotype came up many times. The CDR3 reads CASSYSASDYEQYF. The CDR3 DNA follows: TGTGCCAGCAGTTACTCGGCTAGCGATTACGAGCAGTACTTC. The V call is TRBV6-6, the J call TRBJ2-7, with D possibly being TRBD2 (6 bases). There are 14 residues in the CDR3. The germline V gene encodes CDR1 MNHNY and CDR2 SVGAGI (reference sequence). V was cut by 0 bases and J by 4 bases, with 10 bases left in between.

This clonotype has ten or more counts. CDR3 in amino acids: CASSRDSGGGTYEQYF. DNA of the CDR3: TGTGCCAGCAGCCGGGATAGCGGGGGGGGCACCTACGAGCAGTACTTC. This chain links TRBV7-2 with TRBJ2-7; 11 bases are a match to TRBD2. Trimming took 5 bases from V and 2 from J; bases not matched to a gene: 8. The CDR3 is 16 residues long. Per the germline V gene, CDR1 is SGHTA and CDR2 is FQGNSA.

This clonotype was detected ten times or more. The V and J genes are TRBV2 and TRBJ1-6; TRBD1 might be the D (5 bases). V dropped 3 bases and J dropped 9 bases, with 12 bases sitting between them. Looked up from germline, CDR1 is SNHLY and CDR2 is FYNNEI. The CDR3 runs 14 residues. CDR3 nucleotide sequence: TGTGCCAGCAGTGATGCGGGGGGGATTTCACCCCTCCACTTT. This encodes CASSDAGGISPLHF.

Relative to its sample, this clonotype is medium-sized. The chain couples TRBV6-4 to TRBJ2-2, with TRBD1 identical over 9 bases. Trimming at V came to 3 bases and at J to 3 bases, leaving 5 bases not matched to a gene. The CDR3 runs to 16 residues. Germline CDR1 and CDR2: MRHNA and SNTAGT. The CDR3 nucleotides are TGTGCCAGCAGTGAAATGGGACAGGGCGACACCGGGGAGCTGTTTTTT. Translation: CASSEMGQGDTGELFF.

This clonotype was picked up many times. This chain links TRBV27 with TRBJ2-1, with D possibly TRBD1 on 6 matching bases. V was pared by 5 bases and J by 0 bases, with 11 bases between. Germline CDR1 reads MNHEY; CDR2 reads SMNVEV (reference sequence). The CDR3 length is 15 residues. CDR3 amino acids: CASSADSFSYNEQFF. The CDR3 region has the DNA TGTGCCAGCAGTGCGGACAGCTTCTCCTACAATGAGCAGTTCTTC.